These 30 T cell receptor beta chains were sequenced from one sample in a study of OX40 agonist ivuxolimab in advanced cancers. Produced via immunoSEQ multiplex PCR; TCRdb's table is partial and in-frame only. The sample consists of approximately 81,000 clones, roughly 91% of them appearing once. The sample in question was CD4+ or CD8+ T cells sorted from blood, obtained in a trial of the OX40 agonist ivuxolimab. These receptors originate from an adult with an advanced solid tumor such as melanoma, head and neck, liver or kidney cancer.

The chain recombines TRBV6-5 with TRBJ2-2, with D unresolved. This CDR3 contains 15 residues. Germline CDR1 MNHEY, CDR2 SVGAGI. V shed 0 bases and J shed 5 bases, with 10 bases lying between them. The CDR3 region has the DNA TGTGCCAGCAGTTACTCGAACCGGGCTACCGGGGAGCTGTTTTTT. Its protein is CASSYSNRATGELFF.

This clone has only one observation. The sample contains more than one DNA sequence encoding this CDR3. This chain joins TRBV7-9 and TRBJ2-7; D call uncertain. CDR3 length: 11 residues. Trimming took off 2 bases at V and 4 bases at J, with 3 bases between the two ends. The germline V gene encodes CDR1 SEHNR and CDR2 FQNEAQ (reference sequence). CDR3 in amino acids: CASSLSYEQYF. Here the CDR3 DNA reads TGTGCCAGCAGCTTATCTTACGAGCAGTACTTC.

This clone was counted once. This sequence joins TRBV19 and TRBJ1-1; D remains unclear. Germline V gene lookup returns CDR1 LNHDA and CDR2 SQIVND (reference sequence). There are 13 residues in the CDR3. The V end lost 5 bases, the J end lost 5 bases, and 12 bases lay between the germline ends. CDR3 sequence: CASSPGWGTEAFF. The CDR3, as DNA: TGTGCCAGTAGTCCGGGGTGGGGAACTGAAGCTTTCTTT.

The chain is built from TRBV2 and TRBJ2-1, with 9 bases lining up with TRBD1. The V and J ends lost 6 bases and 2 bases, in that order; junction bases with no gene match: 5. Germline V gene sequence: CDR1 SNHLY, CDR2 FYNNEI. This CDR3 spans 15 amino acids. CDR3 nucleotides: TGTGCCAGCAGAGCCGACAGGGGGACCTACAATGAGCAGTTCTTC. It specifies CASRADRGTYNEQFF.

This chain links TRBV29-1 with TRBJ2-2; tentative D call: TRBD1 (6 bases). CDR1 is SQVTM, CDR2 ANQGSEA, per germline. The germline V and J ends were trimmed by 6 bases and 5 bases, with 10 bases remaining between them. The CDR3 contains 12 residues. CDR3 DNA sequence: TGCAGCGTGCCTGGACAGACCGGGGAGCTGTTTTTT. Encoded protein: CSVPGQTGELFF.

The chain couples TRBV4-2 to TRBJ2-7; 9 bases align to TRBD1. Germline trimming cut 4 bases from V and 6 bases from J; bases unmatched to any gene: 7. Germline V gives CDR1 LGHNA, CDR2 YNFKEQ. The CDR3 has 14 amino acids. The CDR3 DNA is TGTGCCAGCAGCCTACAGGGGGCGCATGCCGAGCAGTACTTC. It codes for CASSLQGAHAEQYF.

J is TRBJ2-1 and V is TRBV2; 13 nucleotides line up with TRBD2. V dropped 6 bases and J dropped 2; count of bases not matched to a gene: 13. This CDR3 comprises 19 residues. Germline V gives CDR1 SNHLY, CDR2 FYNNEI. In DNA, the CDR3 is TGTGCCAGCAGCCCTGGACTAGCGGGAGCAGGGGGCCCCTACAATGAGCAGTTCTTC. Translated: CASSPGLAGAGGPYNEQFF.

The gene calls are TRBV18 and TRBJ1-3, with 7 nucleotides matching TRBD1. The CDR3 spans 15 residues. Looked up from germline, CDR1 is KGHSH and CDR2 is LQKENI. The ends lost 4 bases at V and 0 bases at J; junction bases unmatched: 3. CDR3 in DNA: TGTGCCAGCTCACAAGGGACAGCCTCTGGAAACACCATATATTTT. Amino acids: CASSQGTASGNTIYF.

The chain recombines TRBV28 with TRBJ1-2, with TRBD1 identical over 9 bases. The CDR3 has 16 amino acids. The germline V gene has CDR1 MDHEN and CDR2 SYDVKM. The V and J ends lost 4 bases and 2 bases, in that order; junction bases with no gene match: 8. The CDR3 sequence is CASSWGPGQGNYGYTF. CDR3 nucleotide sequence: TGTGCCAGCAGTTGGGGCCCGGGACAGGGAAACTATGGCTACACCTTC.

The chain has TRBV4-3 and TRBJ2-1, with TRBD2 identical over 12 bases. Germline values: CDR1 LGHNA, CDR2 YSLEER. Trimming at V came to 1 base and at J to 5 bases, leaving 3 bases not matched to a gene. The CDR3 spans 16 residues. The CDR3 DNA reads as TGCGCCAGCAGCCAAGGGCGACTAGCGGGGGACAATGAGCAGTTCTTC. It translates to CASSQGRLAGDNEQFF.

The chain uses TRBV27 and TRBJ2-7; 7 nucleotides align to TRBD2. With V trimmed by 6 bases and J by 0 bases, 8 bases remained unmatched. The V gene's germline CDR1 is MNHEY and CDR2 SMNVEV (reference sequence). The CDR3 contains 15 residues. In DNA, the CDR3 is TGTGCCAGCAGCCAGACTAGCCGGCTCTCCTACGAGCAGTACTTC. Residues: CASSQTSRLSYEQYF.

The genes are TRBV9 and TRBJ2-7; 7 bases fit TRBD1. This CDR3 contains 13 residues. The junction had 7 bases not matched to a gene; V was cut back by 7 bases and J by 3 bases. Germline V gives CDR1 SGDLS, CDR2 YYNGEE. CDR3 nucleotide sequence: TGTGCCAGCGGGGAAGGGGGCAACTACGAGCAGTACTTC. Protein: CASGEGGNYEQYF. Together with reference TRBV9 and TRBJ2-7, the CDR3 gives the full variable domain: DSGVTQTPKHLITATGQRVTLRCSPRSGDLSVYWYQQSLDQGLQFLIQYYNGEERAKGNILERFSAQQFPDLHSELNLSSLELGDSALYFCASGEGGNYEQYFGPGTRLTVT.

The chain recombines TRBV14 with TRBJ1-6; the D is unclear. Per the germline V gene, CDR1 is SGHDN and CDR2 is FVKESK. Trimming removed 1 base from V and 6 bases from J, with 10 bases in between. The CDR3 extends over 15 amino acids. The CDR3 loop reads CASSQAWGSNSPLHF. CDR3 sequence (DNA): TGTGCCAGCAGCCAAGCTTGGGGATCTAATTCACCCCTCCACTTT. The whole variable domain, filled in from reference TRBV14 and TRBJ1-6, reads EAGVTQFPSHSVIEKGQTVTLRCDPISGHDNLYWYRRVMGKEIKFLLHFVKESKQDESGMPNNRFLAERTGGTYSTLKVQPAELEDSGVYFCASSQAWGSNSPLHFGNGTRLTVT.

The rearrangement uses TRBV4-3 and TRBJ2-1, with 8 bases matching TRBD2. The CDR3 is 16 amino acids. Germline CDR1 and CDR2: LGHNA and YSLEER. V shed 2 bases, J shed 7 bases, and the junction held 10 bases outside the gene matches. DNA for the CDR3: TGCGCCAGCAGCCAAATTAGCGGGAAGCTATTTAATGAGCAGTTCTTC. As protein: CASSQISGKLFNEQFF.

The V and J genes are TRBV28 and TRBJ2-7, with 9 bases that match TRBD2. V dropped 6 bases and J dropped 2; count of bases not matched to a gene: 11. The CDR3 length is 16 residues. From germline, CDR1 is MDHEN and CDR2 SYDVKM. The CDR3 loop is CASRLPTSGRTYEQYF. The CDR3 DNA reads TGTGCCAGCAGGCTCCCTACTAGCGGGCGAACCTACGAGCAGTACTTC.

This clone was observed once. The chain links TRBV5-6 to TRBJ2-7, with 8 bases that match TRBD1. The V segment lost 4 bases and the J segment 4 bases; nucleotides outside the gene matches: 10. The germline V gene encodes CDR1 SGHDT and CDR2 YYEEEE. The CDR3 contains 15 residues. This CDR3 reads CASSPGPGGAYEQYF. Written as DNA, the CDR3 is TGTGCCAGCAGCCCTGGCCCAGGGGGCGCATACGAGCAGTACTTC.

The CDR3 here is CASSDKNQETQYF. The CDR3 DNA reads as TGCGCCAGCAGTGACAAAAACCAAGAGACCCAGTACTTC. The gene calls are TRBV10-1 and TRBJ2-5; D is undetermined. Trimming took off 3 bases at V and 0 bases at J, with 5 bases between the two ends. Germline-derived CDR1 and CDR2 are WNHNN and SYGVQD (reference sequence). The CDR3 extends over 13 amino acids.

The V gene is TRBV7-2, the J gene TRBJ1-1; D possibly corresponds to TRBD1 (6 bases). The CDR3 contains 16 residues. V was shortened by 1 base and J by 4 bases, with 16 bases between the two germline ends. CDR1 is SGHTA and CDR2 is FQGNSA in the germline V gene. This CDR3 is CASSLGHRTVATEAFF. The CDR3 nucleotides are TGTGCCAGCAGCTTAGGGCACCGGACAGTGGCCACTGAAGCTTTCTTT.

The chain recombines TRBV18 with TRBJ2-7; 11 nucleotides align to TRBD1. The V gene's germline CDR1 is KGHSH and CDR2 LQKENI. V lost 6 bases to trimming and J lost 2 bases; unmatched junction nucleotides: 12. The CDR3 sequence is 17 residues long. This chain's CDR3 is CASSWGQGEKLTYEQYF. For the CDR3, the DNA is TGTGCCAGCTCCTGGGGACAGGGGGAAAAGTTGACCTACGAGCAGTACTTC.

This rearrangement joins TRBV4-1 to TRBJ2-6; TRBD2 matches 7 bases. Per germline, CDR1 MGHRA and CDR2 YSYEKL. The CDR3 is 18 residues long. Germline trimming cut 0 bases from V and 2 bases from J; bases unmatched to any gene: 7. The CDR3 spells CASSQEPGGGTGANVLTF. Here the CDR3 DNA reads TGCGCCAGCAGCCAAGAGCCGGGAGGAGGGACTGGGGCCAACGTCCTGACTTTC.

The chain has TRBV2 and TRBJ2-7; 9 bases align to TRBD2. The CDR3 loop spans 15 amino acids. The V gene end was trimmed by 7 bases and the J gene end by 0 bases; junction bases not matched to a gene: 7. The germline V gene encodes CDR1 SNHLY and CDR2 FYNNEI. CDR3 in amino acids: CASTPASGNSYEQYF. CDR3 in DNA: TGTGCCAGCACTCCTGCTAGCGGGAACTCCTACGAGCAGTACTTC.

The gene calls are TRBV7-9 and TRBJ2-5; unclear D gene. The CDR3 has 14 residues. Deletions cut 7 bases from V and 2 bases from J, with 14 bases between. Germline V lookup: CDR1 SEHNR, CDR2 FQNEAQ (reference sequence). CDR3: CASTDRTVQETQYF. As DNA, the CDR3 is TGTGCCAGCACCGATCGGACCGTTCAAGAGACCCAGTACTTC.

The rearrangement uses TRBV28 and TRBJ1-5; D not resolved. The CDR3 runs 14 residues. Germline CDR1 and CDR2: MDHEN and SYDVKM. V gave up 6 bases and J gave up 2 bases, with 11 bases separating them. CDR3 region: CASSPEVGNQPQHF. The CDR3 region has the DNA TGTGCCAGCAGCCCAGAGGTCGGCAATCAGCCCCAGCATTTT.

The chain recombines TRBV11-1 with TRBJ2-7; TRBD1 or TRBD2 may be the D gene (5 bases each). Per the germline V gene, CDR1 is SGHAT and CDR2 is FQDESV (reference sequence). The CDR3 is 15 residues long. The V end lost 4 bases, the J end lost 1 base, and 14 bases lay between the germline ends. This CDR3 reads CASSYYSGRSYEQYF. The CDR3 DNA reads as TGTGCCAGCAGCTACTATTCAGGGAGATCCTACGAGCAGTACTTC.

The rearrangement uses TRBV19 and TRBJ2-1; no clear D gene. Per the germline V gene, CDR1 is LNHDA and CDR2 is SQIVND (reference sequence). CDR3 length: 13 residues. V was cut by 3 bases and J by 9 bases, with 12 bases left in between. The CDR3 sequence is CASSISRPGEQFF. In DNA, the CDR3 is TGTGCCAGTAGTATTAGCAGGCCCGGTGAGCAGTTCTTC.

Written as DNA, the CDR3 is TGCGCCAGCAGCCAAGGGGGGACCGGGAGGGGGACCTACGAGCAGTACTTC. As protein: CASSQGGTGRGTYEQYF. The chain combines TRBV4-1 with TRBJ2-7; 8 bases line up with TRBD2. The germline CDR1 and CDR2 sequences are MGHRA and YSYEKL. The CDR3 covers 17 residues. Trimming removed 1 base from V and 2 bases from J; junction bases left unmatched: 10.

This clone appeared a single time. The V and J genes are TRBV9 and TRBJ2-7, with TRBD1 matching over 8 bases. V lost 3 bases, J lost 2 bases, and 4 bases stayed unmatched. In germline, CDR1 is SGDLS, CDR2 YYNGEE. CDR3 length: 14 residues. The CDR3 loop is CASSAQGETYEQYF. The CDR3 region has the DNA TGTGCCAGCAGCGCACAGGGGGAAACCTACGAGCAGTACTTC. The variable domain in full, completed from reference TRBV9 and TRBJ2-7, reads DSGVTQTPKHLITATGQRVTLRCSPRSGDLSVYWYQQSLDQGLQFLIQYYNGEERAKGNILERFSAQQFPDLHSELNLSSLELGDSALYFCASSAQGETYEQYFGPGTRLTVT.

The chain combines TRBV4-3 with TRBJ1-2, with no clear D. Germline V gene sequence: CDR1 LGHNA, CDR2 YSLEER. This CDR3 is built from 20 residues. Trimming removed 0 bases from V and 4 bases from J, with 27 bases in between. As DNA, the CDR3 is TGCGCCAGCAGCCAAGATTTCCTTTTTAGTGAGGAACGTCTCGGCTATGGCTACACCTTC. Translation gives CASSQDFLFSEERLGYGYTF.

V and J are TRBV7-3 and TRBJ2-1, with 8 nucleotides matching TRBD2. The CDR3 runs 13 residues. Trimming cost V 3 bases and J 6 bases; bases outside gene matches: 1. The germline V gene encodes CDR1 SGHTA and CDR2 FQGTGA. CDR3 sequence reads: CASSLSGSNEQFF. The CDR3 DNA reads as TGTGCCAGCAGCTTGAGCGGGAGCAATGAGCAGTTCTTC.

This clone came up once. The rearrangement links TRBV29-1 to TRBJ1-3; 10 positions match TRBD1. This CDR3 contains 17 residues. Losses at the gene ends were 4 bases for V and 0 bases for J; bases not matched to a gene: 9. Germline lookup yields CDR1 SQVTM and CDR2 ANQGSEA. The CDR3 DNA follows: TGCAGCGTTGTGGGTGAGGGACAGGGGTTCTCTGGAAACACCATATATTTT. This encodes CSVVGEGQGFSGNTIYF.